The rows below give T cell receptor beta chains drawn from one sample of a study of regulatory T cells in long-lasting Graves disease. Using its own MiXCR run on the multiplex PCR reads, TCRdb lists one record per CDR3 protein. The sample has about 620,000 distinct CDR3 sequences, approximately 15% seen once. These same data were also listed under a study on T cells in Graves' hyperthyroidism and ophthalmopathy.

The specimen comprised peripheral blood mononuclear cells (PBMCs), sampled at new diagnosis, from a patient treated with antithyroid drugs. The receptor set was obtained from a woman in her 30s with Graves disease. The CDR3 runs from the conserved cysteine through the conserved F or W. Fields, in order: J gene, V gene, CDR3 protein.

TRBJ1-1,TRBV5-8,CASSLQGVLNTEAFF
TRBJ2-7,TRBV29-1,CSVGLAGAGYEQYF
TRBJ2-1,TRBV11-2,CASSLLAGGPSYNEQFF
TRBJ1-2,TRBV6-5,CASSWTTSPAKGSYGYTF
TRBJ1-1,TRBV6-2/TRBV6-3,CASSSGMGTEAFF
TRBJ1-5,TRBV6-1,CASRTQDLSNQPQHF
TRBJ2-1,TRBV12-3/TRBV12-4,CASSLGQRGIEQFF
TRBJ1-2,TRBV5-4,CASSLEGVIVRGYTF
TRBJ1-4,TRBV7-6,CASSSGGLGGKLFF
TRBJ2-3,TRBV7-9,CASSILAPDTQYF
TRBJ2-4,TRBV4-1,CASSQDQGALAKNIQYF
TRBJ1-5,TRBV20-1,CSARGGDGGQPQHF
TRBJ2-2,TRBV30,CAWSRKGLVITGELFF
TRBJ1-1,TRBV7-3,CASSQGGTWTEAFF
TRBJ1-4,TRBV6-1,CASSQSDRGGWKLFF
TRBJ2-7,TRBV29-1,CSALVSSYEQYF
TRBJ1-4,TRBV15,CATSRDHRGLKEKLFF
TRBJ1-1,TRBV5-1,CASSSAKQDLNTEAFF
TRBJ1-5,TRBV20-1,CSASPGQGTNQPQHF
TRBJ2-3,TRBV14,CASSQNYPDTQYF
TRBJ2-3,TRBV4-1,CASSQPTTSTDTQYF
TRBJ2-3,TRBV14,CASTRGSASTDTQYF
TRBJ2-1,TRBV12-3/TRBV12-4,CASSVTNEQFF
TRBJ1-1,TRBV19,CASSIRTGETEAFF
TRBJ1-2,TRBV3-1,CASSRGDGGYTF
TRBJ2-1,TRBV9,CASSTHSVGNSGEQFF
TRBJ2-2,TRBV12-3/TRBV12-4,CASSFDGRISGELFF
TRBJ2-1,TRBV7-2,CASSLQGASYNEQFF
TRBJ2-1,TRBV13,CASSLEGLAYNEQFF
TRBJ2-3,TRBV3-1,CASSRTSGLTDTQYF
TRBJ2-7,TRBV20-1,CSARDPRGGGAVAYEQYF
TRBJ1-1,TRBV30,CAWSATYTEAFF
TRBJ2-1,TRBV29-1,CSVRLGTGGNEQFF
TRBJ1-1,TRBV29-1,CSVVMNTEAFF
TRBJ1-1,TRBV7-9,CASSSLGVTEAFF
TRBJ2-2,TRBV7-9,CASSHPDGELFF
TRBJ2-1,TRBV7-8,CASSLPGVVNEQFF
TRBJ1-2,TRBV28,CASSFSHTYGYTF
TRBJ2-1,TRBV12-3/TRBV12-4,CASTTRNNEQFF
TRBJ2-7,TRBV3-1,CASSQDLGSGRAYEQYF
TRBJ2-7,TRBV14,CASSLSTGASYEQYF
TRBJ2-2,TRBV28,CASSSPGHFTGELFF
TRBJ2-7,TRBV28,CASRKSGRSSYEQYF